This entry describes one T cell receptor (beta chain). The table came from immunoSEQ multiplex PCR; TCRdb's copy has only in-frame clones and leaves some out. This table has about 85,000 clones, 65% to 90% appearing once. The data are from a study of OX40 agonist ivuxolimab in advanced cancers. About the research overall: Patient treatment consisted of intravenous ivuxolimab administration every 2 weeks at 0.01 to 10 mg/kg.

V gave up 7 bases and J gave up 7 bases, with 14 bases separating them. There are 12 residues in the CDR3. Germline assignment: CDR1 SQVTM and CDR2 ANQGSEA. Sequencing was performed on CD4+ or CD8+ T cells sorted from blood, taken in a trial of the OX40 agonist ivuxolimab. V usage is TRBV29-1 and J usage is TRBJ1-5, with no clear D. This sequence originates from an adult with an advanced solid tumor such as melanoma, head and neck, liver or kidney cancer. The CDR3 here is CSAGGVGQPQHF. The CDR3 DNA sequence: TGCAGCGCCGGTGGCGTAGGACAGCCCCAGCATTTT. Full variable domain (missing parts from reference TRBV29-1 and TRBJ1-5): SAVISQKPSRDICQRGTSLTIQCQVDSQVTMMFWYRQQPGQSLTLIATANQGSEATYESGFVIDKFPISRPNLTFSTLTVSNMSPEDSSIYLCSAGGVGQPQHFGDGTRLSIL.